The clone carrying this TCR beta chain was counted a few times. In germline, CDR1 is SQVTM, CDR2 ANQGSEA. Between the trimmed V and J ends, which lost 4 bases and 7 bases, there was a span of 11 bases. The CDR3 is made up of 12 amino acids. These data originate in a study of identical twins. TCRdb ran MiXCR on the 5' RACE reads and lists one entry per CDR3 protein. This table has about 920,000 distinct CDR3 sequences, 9% to 15% appearing once. A further study also used this sample, focusing on yellow fever vaccine responses in identical twins.

This receptor was obtained from a young woman in good health. The genes are TRBV29-1 and TRBJ1-3, with D unclear. Sequenced material: PBMCs. In DNA form, the CDR3 reads TGCAGCGTTGTGGGCCAGTGGAACACCATATATTTT. Its translation: CSVVGQWNTIYF.